What follows are 24 T cell receptor beta chains derived from one specimen sequenced in a study of T-cell reconstitution after alpha-beta-depleted transplantation in children. Unique molecular identifiers were used in preparing the TCRbeta library. Via MiXCR, TCRdb re-called the PCR reads, giving one row per CDR3 protein. The sample includes about 200,000 distinct CDR3 sequences, approximately 8% of them seen just once. The material was PBMCs, mostly from graft donor cells, obtained 360 days after TCRalphabeta/CD19-depleted stem cell transplant. The receptors shown here come from a male patient under 10 years old who had a stem cell transplant for acute myeloid leukemia, so the T cells may come from the graft donor.

V gene TRBV30 combines with J gene TRBJ2-2, with D tentatively TRBD1 (6 bases). CDR3 length equals 14 residues. The V end lost 3 bases, the J end lost 4 bases, and 12 bases lay between the germline ends. CDR1 GTSNPN and CDR2 SVGIG come from the germline V gene (reference sequence). The CDR3: CAWRGKGGTGELFF. CDR3 nucleotides: TGTGCCTGGAGGGGCAAAGGGGGCACCGGGGAGCTGTTTTTT.

This clonotype has more than one count but fewer than ten. The gene calls are TRBV5-1 and TRBJ2-7, with 12 positions matching TRBD2. The germline CDR1 and CDR2 sequences are SGHRS and YFSETQ. V shed 0 bases and J 5 bases; nucleotides not matched to a gene: 3. This CDR3 has 15 amino acids. The CDR3 DNA reads TGCGCCAGCAGCTTGGGACTAGCGGGAGTAAACGAGCAGTACTTC. Translation: CASSLGLAGVNEQYF.

This clonotype was recorded many times. The rearrangement links TRBV12-3 or TRBV12-4 to TRBJ2-1; 9 nucleotides line up with TRBD2. CDR3 length equals 14 residues. Trimming removed 5 bases from V and 6 bases from J; junction bases left unmatched: 5. CDR3 residues: CASSHNSGGNEQFF. The CDR3 DNA follows: TGTGCCAGCAGTCACAATAGCGGGGGCAATGAGCAGTTCTTC.

This chain links TRBV12-3 or TRBV12-4 with TRBJ2-5; D might be TRBD1 or TRBD2, each matching 5 bases. The CDR3 is 14 amino acids. The V and J ends lost 6 bases and 1 base respectively, with 12 bases between them. CDR3 sequence (DNA): TGTGCCAGCAGCGGGACGGGGCTCCAAGAGACCCAGTACTTC. Translation gives CASSGTGLQETQYF.

The chain links TRBV12-3 or TRBV12-4 to TRBJ2-7, with D tentatively TRBD2 (6 bases). V was clipped by 3 bases and J by 6 bases, with 18 bases between them. This CDR3 comprises 15 residues. CDR3 DNA: TGTGCCAGCAGTTTCGGGGGAGCTCAATCGAGCGAGCAGTACGTC. Its translation: CASSFGGAQSSEQYV.

This clonotype was detected only a few times. The chain combines TRBV28 with TRBJ2-3; D gene ambiguous. V gave up 6 bases and J gave up 10 bases, with 11 bases separating them. This CDR3 has 11 residues. CDR1 is MDHEN and CDR2 is SYDVKM in the germline V gene. CDR3 nucleotides: TGTGCCAGCAGAGCCTCAGAACCGCAGTATTTT. Residues: CASRASEPQYF. Based on the CDR3 plus reference TRBV28 and TRBJ2-3, the full variable domain is DVKVTQSSRYLVKRTGEKVFLECVQDMDHENMFWYRQDPGLGLRLIYFSYDVKMKEKGDIPEGYSVSREKKERFSLILESASTNQTSMYLCASRASEPQYFGPGTRLTVL.

The sample holds many counts of this clonotype. The CDR3 nucleotides are TGCGCCAGCAGCCAATCTAGCGGACAGCCCAGGGATACGCAGTATTTT. Amino acid sequence: CASSQSSGQPRDTQYF. V is TRBV4-1 and J is TRBJ2-3; weak D call: TRBD2 (7 bases). The CDR3 contains 16 residues. CDR1 MGHRA and CDR2 YSYEKL come from the germline V gene. Trimming stripped 2 bases from V and 6 bases from J, with 18 bases between.

A few counts support this clonotype. The rearrangement uses TRBV5-1 and TRBJ2-2; D possibly uses TRBD1 or TRBD2 (5 bases each). Germline-derived CDR1 and CDR2 are SGHRS and YFSETQ. CDR3 length equals 14 residues. Trimming pared 4 bases from V and 6 bases from J, leaving 13 bases between. The CDR3 here is CASSGSGAPGELFF. The CDR3 DNA reads TGCGCCAGCAGCGGGTCCGGGGCGCCCGGGGAGCTGTTTTTT.

The chain couples TRBV7-9 to TRBJ1-2, with TRBD1 matching 12 bases. The J segment lost 4 bases and the V segment lost 3 bases, leaving 9 bases of the junction unmatched. The CDR3 is 17 residues long. CDR1 and CDR2 (germline): SEHNR, FQNEAQ (reference sequence). CDR3 in DNA: TGTGCCAGCAGCTTTTCCGGGACAGGGGGCGCTGGCTATGGCTACACCTTC. Residues: CASSFSGTGGAGYGYTF. Complete variable domain (other parts from reference TRBV7-9 and TRBJ1-2): DTGVSQNPRHKITKRGQNVTFRCDPISEHNRLYWYRQTLGQGPEFLTYFQNEAQLEKSRLLSDRFSAERPKGSFSTLEIQRTEQGDSAMYLCASSFSGTGGAGYGYTFGSGTRLTVV.

This clonotype was observed a handful of times. The V call is TRBV20-1, the J call TRBJ2-3, with D maybe TRBD2 (6 bases). The ends were cut back, 3 bases at V and 2 bases at J, with 9 bases in the middle. Looked up from germline, CDR1 is DFQATT and CDR2 is SNEGSKA (reference sequence). The CDR3 runs 13 residues. CDR3 region: CSASWRVTDTQYF. The CDR3 bases are TGCAGTGCTAGTTGGAGGGTCACAGATACGCAGTATTTT.

This clonotype occurred many times. The V call is TRBV7-9, the J call TRBJ2-5; D not certain. The CDR3 extends over 15 amino acids. CDR1 is SEHNR and CDR2 is FQNEAQ in the germline V gene (reference sequence). The V gene lost 1 base and the J gene lost 1 base, with 10 bases spanning the gap. The CDR3 bases are TGTGCCAGCAGCTTAGGTCTAACCATCCAAGAGACCCAGTACTTC. As protein: CASSLGLTIQETQYF.

This clonotype was detected many times. The V and J genes are TRBV12-3 or TRBV12-4 and TRBJ2-1; weak D call: TRBD2 (5 bases). This CDR3 spans 13 amino acids. The ends were cut back, 3 bases at V and 5 bases at J, with 8 bases in the middle. The CDR3 nucleotides read TGTGCCAGCAGTTTTTTCGGGGACAATGAGCAGTTCTTC. Its translation: CASSFFGDNEQFF.

This clonotype was found many times. The chain carries TRBV20-1 and TRBJ2-5; 7 bases fit TRBD2. The CDR3 contains 13 residues. CDR1 and CDR2 from the germline V gene are DFQATT and SNEGSKA (reference sequence). The junction had 4 bases not matched to a gene; V was cut back by 4 bases and J by 2 bases. CDR3 sequence reads: CSATGLLQETQYF. In DNA, the CDR3 is TGCAGTGCTACGGGACTACTTCAAGAGACCCAGTACTTC.

The V call is TRBV7-2, the J call TRBJ1-5, with D uncertain. Germline CDR1 SGHTA, CDR2 FQGNSA. The CDR3 sequence is 13 residues long. V was trimmed by 3 bases and J by 3 bases, leaving 6 bases between them. The DNA for the CDR3 is TGTGCCAGCAGCTTGACCTACAATCAGCCCCAGCATTTT. It specifies CASSLTYNQPQHF. Full variable domain (remainder filled in from reference TRBV7-2 and TRBJ1-5): GAGVSQSPSNKVTEKGKDVELRCDPISGHTALYWYRQSLGQGLEFLIYFQGNSAPDKSGLPSDRFSAERTGGSVSTLTIQRTQQEDSAVYLCASSLTYNQPQHFGDGTRLSIL.

The table lists this clonotype with many counts. This chain joins TRBV15 and TRBJ1-1; tentative D call: TRBD1 (6 bases). The CDR3 totals 15 residues. Trimming left V 1 base short and J 0 bases short, with 9 bases between. Per the germline V gene, CDR1 is LNHNV and CDR2 is YYDKDF (reference sequence). CDR3 sequence: CATSRARGMNTEAFF. The DNA for the CDR3 is TGTGCCACCAGCAGAGCTAGGGGGATGAACACTGAAGCTTTCTTT.

The V call is TRBV18, the J call TRBJ2-7; 7 positions match TRBD2. This CDR3 has 15 amino acids. CDR1 is KGHSH, CDR2 LQKENI, per germline. V lost 6 bases to trimming and J lost 3 bases; unmatched junction nucleotides: 11. CDR3 in amino acids: CASSGGTAPHYEQYV. CDR3 sequence (DNA): TGTGCCAGCTCGGGAGGGACTGCCCCTCACTACGAGCAGTACGTC.

This clonotype was seen a handful of times. This chain connects TRBV20-1 to TRBJ2-7; D remains ambiguous. CDR3 length: 14 residues. The germline V gene has CDR1 DFQATT and CDR2 SNEGSKA (reference sequence). V lost 3 bases and J lost 4, with 16 bases in between. The CDR3 DNA reads TGCAGTGCTAGTCGTACACCTTTAGGATACGAGCAGTACTTC. Amino acids: CSASRTPLGYEQYF.

This clonotype came up a few times. J is TRBJ2-7 and V is TRBV6-2 or TRBV6-3; unclear D gene. The V end was cut by 3 bases, the J end by 6 bases, with 15 bases between. The CDR3 is 14 amino acids. Germline V CDR1 and CDR2: MNHEY, SVGEGT. CDR3 coding DNA: TGTGCCAGCAGTTATCTACCTCAAGGGTTCGAGCAGTACTTC. Translated: CASSYLPQGFEQYF.

The chain uses TRBV4-1 and TRBJ2-1; the D is unclear. The CDR3 runs to 15 residues. Trimming pared 4 bases from V and 7 bases from J, leaving 17 bases between. Looked up from germline, CDR1 is MGHRA and CDR2 is YSYEKL. Written as DNA, the CDR3 is TGCGCCAGCAGCCTTCACCGAAGCTCGAGGAATGAGCAGTTCTTC. This codes for CASSLHRSSRNEQFF.

This clonotype came up many times. V usage is TRBV7-9 and J usage is TRBJ2-7; 7 bases align to TRBD1. The CDR3 is 16 amino acids. Germline assignment: CDR1 SEHNR and CDR2 FQNEAQ (reference sequence). The V and J ends lost 0 bases and 3 bases, in that order; junction bases with no gene match: 8. In DNA form, the CDR3 reads TGTGCCAGCAGCTTAGCAGGGGGCGCTGGAGTCTACGAGCAGTACTTC. Translating gives CASSLAGGAGVYEQYF. The full variable domain, in which reference TRBV7-9 and TRBJ2-7 provide the parts outside the CDR3, is DTGVSQNPRHKITKRGQNVTFRCDPISEHNRLYWYRQTLGQGPEFLTYFQNEAQLEKSRLLSDRFSAERPKGSFSTLEIQRTEQGDSAMYLCASSLAGGAGVYEQYFGPGTRLTVT.

This clonotype was seen repeatedly, ten times or more. J is TRBJ2-5 and V is TRBV20-1; no firm D call. V lost 3 bases to trimming and J lost 3 bases, with 8 bases between them. This CDR3 spans 12 amino acids. Germline lookup yields CDR1 DFQATT and CDR2 SNEGSKA (reference sequence). CDR3 sequence reads: CSASRAEETQYF. Written as DNA, the CDR3 is TGCAGTGCTAGTCGGGCAGAAGAGACCCAGTACTTC.

In this sample, this clonotype turned up many times. The chain carries TRBV5-1 and TRBJ1-1; D call uncertain. Trimming stripped 6 bases from V and 1 base from J, with 10 bases between. There are 13 residues in the CDR3. Germline V gene lookup returns CDR1 SGHRS and CDR2 YFSETQ. CDR3 coding DNA: TGCGCCAGCAAGTATACTTGGAACACTGAAGCTTTCTTT. Its translation is CASKYTWNTEAFF.

This clonotype was seen only a few times. The CDR3, as DNA: TGCGCCAGCAGCCTTGAGGGGTCGTTTGGAAACACCATATATTTT. Its protein product is CASSLEGSFGNTIYF. The V call is TRBV5-1, the J call TRBJ1-3, with D perhaps TRBD1 (5 bases). The V and J ends lost 4 bases and 3 bases respectively, with 14 bases between them. CDR3 length equals 15 residues. Germline V CDR1 and CDR2: SGHRS, YFSETQ.

This chain links TRBV7-3 with TRBJ2-3, with D hard to call. Germline V gives CDR1 SGHTA, CDR2 FQGTGA. This CDR3 spans 13 amino acids. The V gene lost 5 bases and the J gene lost 2 bases, with 8 bases spanning the gap. The CDR3 spells CASSPTNTDTQYF. As DNA, the CDR3 is TGTGCCAGCAGCCCCACCAACACAGATACGCAGTATTTT.